A selection of T cell receptor beta chains follows, all from one sample in a study of prognosis after radiotherapy for stage I lung cancer. TCRdb re-analysed the multiplex PCR reads in MiXCR, keeping a single row per CDR3 protein. Altogether fewer than 20,000 distinct CDR3 sequences are present, under 55% being singletons, with the ten largest covering 44%. This specimen consisted of PBMCs, obtained before or after stereotactic body radiation therapy (not recorded which). These receptors were obtained from a donor at least 50 years old with non-small cell lung cancer. Each CDR3 is given with its conserved first and last residue. D genes are given only for firm matches. Only some rows state a clone size, as once, few, many or a class for expanded clones.

clone_size j_call v_call d_call cdr3_aa cdr3_nt
- TRBJ1-1 TRBV6-1 TRBD1 CASILGTDEAFF TGTGCCAGCATCCTCGGGACAGATGAAGCTTTCTTT
medium-sized TRBJ1-2 TRBV3-1 TRBD1 CASSPRQGSYGYTF TGTGCCAGCAGCCCAAGACAGGGATCCTATGGCTACACCTTC
large TRBJ1-2 TRBV15 - CATSRDLIGTGGYTF TGTGCCACCAGCAGAGATCTGATTGGAACAGGCGGCTACACCTTC
many TRBJ2-1 TRBV5-1 TRBD2 CASSLWTSGGANNEQFF TGCGCCAGCAGTTTATGGACTAGCGGGGGGGCCAACAATGAGCAGTTCTTC
once TRBJ1-5 TRBV27 - CASSLVGDNQPQHF TGTGCCAGCAGTTTAGTGGGGGACAATCAGCCCCAGCATTTT
- TRBJ1-1 TRBV3-1 - CASSPAQNPMNTEAFF TGTGCCAGCAGCCCGGCCCAGAATCCGATGAACACTGAAGCTTTCTTT
- TRBJ2-7 TRBV2 - CASKGGGLGEQYF TGTGCCTCCAAGGGGGGAGGGCTTGGCGAGCAGTACTTC
many TRBJ2-3 TRBV19 TRBD2 CASSLGLAGGSTQYF TGTGCCAGTAGTCTTGGACTAGCGGGAGGAAGTACGCAGTATTTT
- TRBJ2-7 TRBV30 - CAWRGQGGYEQYF TGTGCCTGGAGGGGTCAGGGGGGCTACGAGCAGTACTTC
few TRBJ1-1 TRBV28 - CASSFDRDTEAFF TGTGCCAGCAGTTTCGACAGAGACACTGAAGCTTTCTTT
- TRBJ2-2 TRBV6-1 - CASRRGSNTGELFF TGTGCCAGCAGAAGGGGGTCGAACACCGGGGAGCTGTTTTTT
many TRBJ1-1 TRBV4-1 - CASSQGKVPGPEAFF TGCGCCAGCAGCCAAGGAAAGGTCCCGGGCCCGGAGGCTTTCTTT
many TRBJ2-1 TRBV6-5 - CASSSPQRNYNEQFF TGTGCCAGCAGTTCGCCCCAGCGGAACTACAATGAGCAGTTCTTC
- TRBJ1-2 TRBV19 - CASSMLTRGYTF TGTGCCAGTAGTATGTTAACACGGGGCTACACCTTC
many TRBJ2-5 TRBV30 TRBD2 CAWSWEGSKKTQYF TGTGCCTGGAGTTGGGAGGGTTCTAAGAAGACCCAGTACTTC
- TRBJ1-4 TRBV6-1 TRBD1 CASRDRGATNEKLFF TGTGCCAGCAGGGACAGGGGTGCAACTAATGAAAAACTGTTTTTT